The clone carrying this T cell receptor (beta chain) appeared many times. The junction and the germline gene differ at one end; a read error may be behind it. Germline loops: CDR1 MNHNY, CDR2 SVGAGI (reference sequence). This CDR3 is built from 9 residues. Seattle patients were enrolled while actively infected and followed longitudinally. Clones were read by immunoSEQ multiplex PCR, and TCRdb kept only the in-frame ones, dropping some. The table includes around 250,000 clones, around 91% detected once. These data come from a study of blood T cell repertoires in COVID-19. The sample was peripheral blood. The TCR originated in a woman aged 55 to 70 with COVID-19, enrolled during active disease. This chain links TRBV6-6 with TRBJ1-3; no clear D gene. CDR3 bases: TGTGCCAGCATTGAGGGCAGTTTTTTT. Amino acid sequence: CASIEGSFF.